This TCR beta chain was captured in a study of T cell responses to AZD1222 COVID-19 vaccine. Background on the study: Investigators merged groups given second doses at roughly 4 or roughly 12 weeks. Study conclusions and caveats: Possibly, clonal diversity was underestimated; donors were largely white British and included more females. Nearly half of spike-specific TCRs reportedly target variant regions that are unmutated in the B.1.351 and B.1.1.7 variants. After two AZD1222 doses, spike-specific TCR breadth and depth rose versus day 0.

Assay: immunoSEQ multiplex PCR; the TCRdb copy retains only in-frame clones and omits some. The sample records about 120,000 clones, around 90% being singletons. Per germline, CDR1 SEHNR and CDR2 FQNEAQ (reference sequence). The CDR3 consists of 15 residues. V lost 4 bases and J lost 2; bases outside the gene matches: 8. With regard to this clone: The antigen is unknown.

Here the sequenced sample was peripheral blood, taken on day 0 of AZD1222 vaccination. V usage is TRBV7-9 and J usage is TRBJ2-7; TRBD1 aligns across 7 bases. The clonotype originates from an adult in good health. DNA of the CDR3: TGTGCCAGCAGCTACCCACGGACAGGAACCTACGAGCAGTACTTC. Translating gives CASSYPRTGTYEQYF. Based on the CDR3 plus reference TRBV7-9 and TRBJ2-7, the full variable domain is DTGVSQNPRHKITKRGQNVTFRCDPISEHNRLYWYRQTLGQGPEFLTYFQNEAQLEKSRLLSDRFSAERPKGSFSTLEIQRTEQGDSAMYLCASSYPRTGTYEQYFGPGTRLTVT.